This TCR beta chain was identified in a study of cytomegalovirus exposure and HLA in healthy donors (TCRdb year 2017). Notes on the research overall: In an earlier analysis of approximately 640 of the donors, 276 Gb of sequence data and roughly 100 million unique TCR beta sequences from about 179 million T cells were reported. Among the roughly 400 genotyped donors, 81% belonged to the genetic ancestry cluster associated with self-reported Caucasian donors. Roughly 310 gigabases of sequencing data and some 85 million unique TCR sequences were included in an early release covering under 650 HLA-typed donors. HLA typing included class I and class II loci at four-digit resolution. Donor age, sex, ethnicity and CMV serostatus were compiled together with the repertoire data. The aim of the study was to test whether cataloging public T cell receptors could identify signatures of past pathogen exposure. To study patterns of TCR occurrence, a later analysis re-analyzed previously published TCR beta repertoires from 500 to 850 donors and added high-resolution HLA genotyping. Typing coverage differed by locus: A, B, C, DRB1 and DQB1 were typed in roughly 620-640 donors, DQA1 in roughly 510, DPA1 in nearly 610, and DPB1 in approximately 450. On average, about 240,000 unique TCR beta nucleotide sequences were sequenced per donor among about 400 genotyped donors of the cohort, with 15% to 20% of those sequences being non-productive. In the later analysis, no new phenotypic data were used to find candidate immune exposures; instead, reliance was placed on TCR beta sequences and their occurrence across donors. Because of strong linkage in the cohort, 4 to 6 DR-DQ haplotypes were treated as single units for association and clustering. To decide whether each TCR beta V gene segment behaved as functional or pseudogenic, an earlier analysis of 587 of the donors relied on high-throughput TCR beta sequencing. In a later genetic analysis, genome-wide SNP genotypes for about 55% of the roughly 670 donors were used, and that subset was treated as a discovery cohort. The T cell repertoires of some 670 subjects were profiled by immunosequencing and related to cytomegalovirus serostatus. All discovery cohort repertoires had been generated using a single sequencing platform. A separate validation cohort of approximately 120 different subjects was used in addition to the roughly 640-subject first cohort. High-throughput TCR immunosequencing, statistical association of individual TCRs with disease status, and machine learning were combined to predict cytomegalovirus infection status.

The germline V gene yields ENHRY for CDR1 and SYGVKD for CDR2. Its CDR3 holds 15 amino acids, cysteine through phenylalanine. The entry retains the CDR3 DNA only, 45 bases that are in frame from base 1. What the authors observed across the whole study: Most TCR sequences were seen in very few donors, while some public TCRs were found in many individuals. A further reported finding was that TCR beta sequences accurately predicted the HLA-A and HLA-B alleles for most subjects in the first cohort. A later analysis found that most CMV-associated TCR beta chains appeared HLA-restricted, with HLA associations seemingly driven largely by CMV exposure. Strong co-occurrence of HLA alleles, especially DR and DQ, made assigning TCR associations to individual alleles difficult. A later genetic analysis reported fewer N-insertions in productive TCRs among donors in an Asian-associated ancestry cluster than the approximately 670-donor mean. Sequencing depth was assumed to be roughly uniform across donors in the presence/absence analyses, though that assumption may not hold. A cluster of highly shared sequence variants was judged likely to represent a technical artifact of the sequencing pipeline. In an earlier analysis of a few hundred of the donors, most TCR beta V segments were observed in productive rearrangements about 90% or about 30% of the time, broadly matching IMGT annotations. A later analysis found that HLA-associated TCR beta chains were more clonally expanded and had lower generation probabilities than equally common non-associated chains. Because counts were too low, around 18 rarely observed V segments, including chromosome 9 orphons, were left out of the earlier analysis of several hundred of the donors. Cytomegalovirus status was reported to be diagnosed by the classifier with high specificity and sensitivity in both the original and validation cohorts. In vitro tests confirmed that three of the cytomegalovirus-associated TCR beta chains recognize cytomegalovirus antigens. A later analysis reported that several top co-occurrence clusters appeared linked to parvovirus B19, influenza, CMV and Epstein-Barr virus. The authors suggested that the approach could potentially be extended to other disease states and immunological phenotypes. At a false discovery rate of 0.05, a later analysis linked approximately 18,000 TCR beta sequences to specific HLA alleles. The study gave a list of more than 150 TCR beta chains associated with cytomegalovirus. Because some donors lacked HLA typing at each locus, the association tests relied only on the typed subset. For the cohort, immune exposure information was limited to CMV serostatus. According to a later analysis, TCR association rates differed among HLA loci, with DRB1 alleles showing the most associated TCRs and HLA-C alleles showing the fewest. Only TCR beta chains were sequenced in this cohort, and the absence of alpha or paired-chain data limited detectable features. Because the 87-base-pair reads could not distinguish some IMGT-functional V segments, including TRBV6-2 and TRBV6-3, those segments were excluded. Correlated functional status among segregating V segments might be attributable to linkage disequilibrium, but an unknown experimental factor could not be ruled out. A later genetic analysis associated a missense DCLRE1C variant with V-gene and J-gene trimming of TCR beta chains, and an independent cohort replicated the association.

The library was prepared using the immunoSEQ multiplex PCR assay. For the multiplex PCR, a mixture combining 60 forward primers for TCR Vbeta segments and 13 reverse primers for TCR Jbeta segments was used. A multiplex PCR assay on genomic DNA amplified the CDR3 region of rearranged TCR beta genes. Amplified TCR beta libraries were sequenced as 87-base-pair reads on the Illumina HiSeq System. The source study handled its data this way. A later analysis counted about 80 million unique TCR beta chains across the 640 or so repertoires, and 10 million to 11 million of these chains were shared by at least two donors. A nearest-neighbor algorithm error-corrected the raw reads and collapsed the reads into unique sequences, merging closely related sequences to remove PCR and sequencing errors. CDR3 sequences were aligned to IMGT reference sequences to assign V, D and J gene segments. For a sequence to be retained, a match of at least six nucleotides to both a V gene segment and a J gene segment was required. Rearrangements were called productive when the CDR3 lacked stop codons and stayed in frame with V and J; all others were non-productive. Following IMGT convention, CDR3 was defined as the stretch from the second conserved V-encoded cysteine to the conserved J-encoded phenylalanine. Sequences without an unambiguous match to a single V gene segment were excluded from the earlier analysis of 587 of the donors. In an earlier analysis of some 590 of the donors, V segments were called functional above 56.7% productive rearrangements and were called segregating when the between-donor standard deviation exceeded 5%. To diagnose cytomegalovirus status from the catalog of TCR beta chain sequences, a statistical classification framework was built. In a later analysis, TCR nucleotide sequences were compared against IMGT/GENE-DB human TR gene sequences so that V and J genes could be assigned. A later analysis assigned CDR3 sequences and most-parsimonious VDJ recombination scenarios with the TCRdist pipeline. A later analysis defined each TCR beta chain by its CDR3 amino acid sequence plus V-gene family, and excluded reads lacking a unique V-gene family. As a way to deal with suspected cross-contamination and a sequencing artifact, a later analysis dropped 640 or so nucleotide sequences that were highly shared and had low generation probability. In a later analysis, a clonal expansion index for each public chain was calculated from normalized within-repertoire ranks of inferred template counts. A later analysis computed generation probabilities with a VDJ recombination model fitted to out-of-frame rearrangements, and checked the results against IGoR. In a later analysis, hypergeometric tests were used to score TCR-TCR, TCR-HLA and TCR-CMV co-occurrence, with a repertoire-size bias correction applied to TCR pairs. A later analysis estimated false discovery rates by permuting HLA or CMV assignments 20 times. In a later analysis, co-occurring TCRs were grouped with DBSCAN, and TCRdist sequence similarity was added when clustering was performed within HLA-allele-positive subsets. Co-occurrence clustering excluded repertoires with fewer than 30,000 or more than 120,000 public chains, plus five with anomalous nucleotide sharing. TCRdb obtained this table from immuneACCESS and retained in-frame rearrangements with V and J assigned. These tables miss some clones; where compared with another copy, unresolved V genes account for less than half of the shortfall, and the remainder is unexplained. V and J calls plus clone size are reproduced from that table; the DNA served to infer D and trimming. A total of 150,000 to 250,000 clones appear in this sample, roughly 85% of them only once. The top ten clonotypes cover 2% to 2.5% of the sample.

The cohort was made up of 500 to 800 healthy bone marrow donors. Cohort members were all nominally healthy when sampled, although unrecorded immune exposures were likely present. The donor tested CMV seronegative, placing the donor among the roughly 340 seronegative members of the cohort. A peripheral blood sample was collected from each donor, and TCR beta sequencing was performed on peripheral blood mononuclear cells. Genomic DNA was extracted from the blood cell samples with the Qiagen DNeasy Blood Extraction Kit. As to this clone: The antigen it binds to is not known. Mismatch with germline at one junction end may stem from a read error. In the same sample, other DNA sequences code for this CDR3.

The sequence derives from a woman aged 45-65 years in good health and CMV-seronegative. The chain employs TRBV10-3 and TRBJ2-1; 6 matching bases give a weak D call of TRBD2. Sequenced material: PBMCs. The bases are TGTGCTATCAGTTGGGGACTGAAACGGGGCAATGAGCAGTTCTTC. This yields the protein CAISWGLKRGNEQFF.